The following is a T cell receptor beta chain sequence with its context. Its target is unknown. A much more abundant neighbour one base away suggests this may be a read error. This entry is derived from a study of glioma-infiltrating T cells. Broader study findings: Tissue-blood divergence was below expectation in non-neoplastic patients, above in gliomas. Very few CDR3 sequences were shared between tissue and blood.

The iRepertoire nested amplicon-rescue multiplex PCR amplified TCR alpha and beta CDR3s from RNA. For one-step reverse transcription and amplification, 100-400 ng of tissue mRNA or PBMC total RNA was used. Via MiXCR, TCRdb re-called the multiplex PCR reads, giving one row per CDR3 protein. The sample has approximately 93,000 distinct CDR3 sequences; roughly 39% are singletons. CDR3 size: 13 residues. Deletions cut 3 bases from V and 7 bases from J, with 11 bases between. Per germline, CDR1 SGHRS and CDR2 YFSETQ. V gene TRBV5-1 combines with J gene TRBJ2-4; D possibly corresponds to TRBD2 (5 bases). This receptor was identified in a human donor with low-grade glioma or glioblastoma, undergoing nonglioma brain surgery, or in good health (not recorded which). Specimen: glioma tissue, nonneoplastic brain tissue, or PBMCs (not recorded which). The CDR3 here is CASSSGTGNIQYF. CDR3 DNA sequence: TGCGCCAGCAGCTCCGGAACGGGGAACATTCAGTACTTC.